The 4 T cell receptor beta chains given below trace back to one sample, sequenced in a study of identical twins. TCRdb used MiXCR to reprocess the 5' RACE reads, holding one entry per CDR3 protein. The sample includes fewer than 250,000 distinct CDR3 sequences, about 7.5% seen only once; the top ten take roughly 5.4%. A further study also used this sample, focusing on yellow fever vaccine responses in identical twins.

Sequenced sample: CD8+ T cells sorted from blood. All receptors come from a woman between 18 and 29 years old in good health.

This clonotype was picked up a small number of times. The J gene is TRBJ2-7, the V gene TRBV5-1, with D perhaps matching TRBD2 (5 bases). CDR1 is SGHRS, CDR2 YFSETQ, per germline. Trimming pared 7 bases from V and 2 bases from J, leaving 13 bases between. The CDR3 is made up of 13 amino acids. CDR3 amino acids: CASGVGETYEQYF. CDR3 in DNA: TGCGCCAGCGGTGTCGGGGAAACCTACGAGCAGTACTTC.

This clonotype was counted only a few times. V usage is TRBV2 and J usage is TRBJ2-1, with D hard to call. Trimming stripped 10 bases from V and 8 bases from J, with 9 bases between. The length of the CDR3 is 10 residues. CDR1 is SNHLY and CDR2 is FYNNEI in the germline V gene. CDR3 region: CATKGHEQFF. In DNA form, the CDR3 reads TGTGCCACCAAGGGTCATGAGCAGTTCTTC. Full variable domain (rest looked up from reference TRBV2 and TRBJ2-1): EPEVTQTPSHQVTQMGQEVILRCVPISNHLYFYWYRQILGQKVEFLVSFYNNEISEKSEIFDDQFSVERPDGSNFTLKIRSTKLEDSAMYFCATKGHEQFFGPGTRLTVL.

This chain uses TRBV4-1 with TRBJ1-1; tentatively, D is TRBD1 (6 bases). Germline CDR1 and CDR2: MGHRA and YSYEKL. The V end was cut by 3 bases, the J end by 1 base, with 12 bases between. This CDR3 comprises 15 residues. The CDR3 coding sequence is TGCGCCAGCAGCCATCTAGGGGGAGCGAACACTGAAGCTTTCTTT. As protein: CASSHLGGANTEAFF.

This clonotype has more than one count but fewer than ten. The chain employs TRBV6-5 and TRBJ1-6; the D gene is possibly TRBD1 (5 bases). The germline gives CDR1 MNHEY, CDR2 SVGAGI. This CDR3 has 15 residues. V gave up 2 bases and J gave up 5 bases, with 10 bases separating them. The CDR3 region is CASSYLQGDNSPLHF. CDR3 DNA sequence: TGTGCCAGCAGTTACCTCCAGGGCGATAATTCACCCCTCCACTTT.